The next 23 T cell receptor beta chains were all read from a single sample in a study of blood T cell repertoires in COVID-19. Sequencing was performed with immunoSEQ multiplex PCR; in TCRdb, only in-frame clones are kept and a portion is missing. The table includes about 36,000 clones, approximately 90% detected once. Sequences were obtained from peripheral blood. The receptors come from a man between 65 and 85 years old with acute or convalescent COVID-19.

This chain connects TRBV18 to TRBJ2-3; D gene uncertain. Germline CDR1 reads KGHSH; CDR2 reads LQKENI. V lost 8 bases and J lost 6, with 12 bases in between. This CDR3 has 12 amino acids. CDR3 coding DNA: TGTGCCAGCCAAGTAGTCTCGGATACGCAGTATTTT. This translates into CASQVVSDTQYF.

In nucleotides, the CDR3 is TGTGCCAGCAGTGAACCGGCAGGGATAGGTGAAAAACTGTTTTTT. This sequence encodes CASSEPAGIGEKLFF. This chain joins TRBV6-1 and TRBJ1-4; a weak D match, TRBD1 (5 bases). V gave up 2 bases and J gave up 7 bases, with 14 bases separating them. CDR1 MNHNS and CDR2 SASEGT come from the germline V gene. The CDR3 contains 15 residues.

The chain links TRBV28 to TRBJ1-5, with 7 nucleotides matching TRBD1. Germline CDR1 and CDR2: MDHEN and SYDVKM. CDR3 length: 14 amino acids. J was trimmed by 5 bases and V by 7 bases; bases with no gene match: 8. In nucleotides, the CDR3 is TGTGCCAGCATCACAAGACAGGGCGATCAGCCCCAGCATTTT. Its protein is CASITRQGDQPQHF.

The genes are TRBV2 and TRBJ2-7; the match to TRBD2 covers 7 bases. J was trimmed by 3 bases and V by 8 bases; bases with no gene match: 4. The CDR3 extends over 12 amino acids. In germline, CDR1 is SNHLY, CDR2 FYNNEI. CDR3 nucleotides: TGTGCCAGCCGAAGGGAGGGCTACGAGCAGTACTTC. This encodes CASRREGYEQYF.

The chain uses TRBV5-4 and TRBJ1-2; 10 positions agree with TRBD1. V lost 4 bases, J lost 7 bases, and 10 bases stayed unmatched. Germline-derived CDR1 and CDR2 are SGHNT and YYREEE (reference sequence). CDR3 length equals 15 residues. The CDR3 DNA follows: TGTGCCAGCAGCCAAAGGGACAGGGGAATGGGTGGCTACACCTTC. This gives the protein CASSQRDRGMGGYTF.

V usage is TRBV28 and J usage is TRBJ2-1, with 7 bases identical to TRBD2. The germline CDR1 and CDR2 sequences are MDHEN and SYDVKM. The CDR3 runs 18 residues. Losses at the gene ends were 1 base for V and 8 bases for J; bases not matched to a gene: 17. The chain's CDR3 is CASSLSPLRGRLIYEQFF. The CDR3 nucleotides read TGTGCCAGCAGTTTATCCCCTCTTCGCGGGAGATTGATTTATGAGCAGTTCTTC.

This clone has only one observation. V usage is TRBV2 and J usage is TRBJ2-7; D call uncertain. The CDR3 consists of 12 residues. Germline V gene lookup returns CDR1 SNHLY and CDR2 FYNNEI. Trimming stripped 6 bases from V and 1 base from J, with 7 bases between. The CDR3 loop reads CASRESSYEQYF. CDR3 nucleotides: TGTGCCAGCAGGGAATCATCCTACGAGCAGTACTTC.

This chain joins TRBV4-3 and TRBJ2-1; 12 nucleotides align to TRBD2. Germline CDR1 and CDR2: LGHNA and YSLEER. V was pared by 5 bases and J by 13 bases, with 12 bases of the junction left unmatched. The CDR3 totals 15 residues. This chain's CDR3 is CASSYRLAGDRPQFF. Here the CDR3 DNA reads TGCGCCAGCAGCTATCGACTAGCGGGAGACAGACCCCAGTTCTTC.

CDR3 amino acids: CASSLGGSTGELFF. DNA of the CDR3: TGTGCCAGCAGCTTAGGAGGCTCCACCGGGGAGCTGTTTTTT. The V call is TRBV7-6, the J call TRBJ2-2; D gene ambiguous. Germline CDR1 and CDR2: SGHVS and FNYEAQ. The CDR3 is 14 residues long. Trimming cost V 1 base and J 4 bases, with 7 bases left between them.

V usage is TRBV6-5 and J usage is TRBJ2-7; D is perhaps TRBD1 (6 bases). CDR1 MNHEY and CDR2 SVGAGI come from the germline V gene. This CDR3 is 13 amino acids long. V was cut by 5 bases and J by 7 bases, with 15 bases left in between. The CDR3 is CASSRSQGSEQYF. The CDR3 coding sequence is TGTGCCAGCAGTCGGAGCCAGGGGAGTGAGCAGTACTTC.

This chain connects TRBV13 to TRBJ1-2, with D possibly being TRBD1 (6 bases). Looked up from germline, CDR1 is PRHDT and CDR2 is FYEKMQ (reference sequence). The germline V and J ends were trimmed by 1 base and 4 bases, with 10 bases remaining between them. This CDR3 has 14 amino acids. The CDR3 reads CASSLVGGGYGYTF. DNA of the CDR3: TGTGCCAGCAGCTTAGTAGGGGGTGGCTATGGCTACACCTTC.

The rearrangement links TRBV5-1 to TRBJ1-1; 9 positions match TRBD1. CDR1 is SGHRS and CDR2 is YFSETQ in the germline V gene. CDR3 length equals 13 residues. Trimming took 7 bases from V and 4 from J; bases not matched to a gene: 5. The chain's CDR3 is CASGTGSGTEAFF. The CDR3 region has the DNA TGCGCCAGCGGGACAGGGAGCGGCACTGAAGCTTTCTTT.

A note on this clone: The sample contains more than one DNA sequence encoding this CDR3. CDR3 in DNA: TGTGCCAGCTCACCTACAGGGTTCTACAATGAGCAGTTCTTC. As protein: CASSPTGFYNEQFF. The gene calls are TRBV18 and TRBJ2-1; D might be TRBD1 (6 bases). Trimming shortened V by 3 bases and J by 3 bases, and 9 bases separated the two germline ends. This CDR3 region has 14 residues. The germline CDR1 and CDR2 sequences are KGHSH and LQKENI.

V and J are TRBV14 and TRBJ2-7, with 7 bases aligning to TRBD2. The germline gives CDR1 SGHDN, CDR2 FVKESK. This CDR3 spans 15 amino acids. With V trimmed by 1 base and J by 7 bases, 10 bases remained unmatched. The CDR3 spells CASSQVRGGLGEQYF. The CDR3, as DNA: TGTGCCAGCAGCCAAGTCCGGGGAGGGTTGGGTGAGCAGTACTTC.

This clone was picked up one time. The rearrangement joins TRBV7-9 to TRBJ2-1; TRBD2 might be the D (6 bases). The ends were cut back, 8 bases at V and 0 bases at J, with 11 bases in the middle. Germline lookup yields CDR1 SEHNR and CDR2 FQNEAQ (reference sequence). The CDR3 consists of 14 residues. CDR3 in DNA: TGTGCCAGCGACCGGGACTTCTCCTACAATGAGCAGTTCTTC. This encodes CASDRDFSYNEQFF.

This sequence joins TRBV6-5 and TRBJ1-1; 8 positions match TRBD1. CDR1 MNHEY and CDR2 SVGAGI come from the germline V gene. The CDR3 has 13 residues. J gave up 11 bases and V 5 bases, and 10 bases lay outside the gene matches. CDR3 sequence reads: CASSRTTQGAAFF. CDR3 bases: TGTGCCAGCAGTCGTACCACCCAGGGGGCCGCTTTCTTT.

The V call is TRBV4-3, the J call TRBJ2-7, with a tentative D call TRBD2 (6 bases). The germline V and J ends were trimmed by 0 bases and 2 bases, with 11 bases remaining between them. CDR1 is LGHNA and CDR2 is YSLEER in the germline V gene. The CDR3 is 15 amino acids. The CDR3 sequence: CASSQEWDSTYEQYF. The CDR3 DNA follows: TGCGCCAGCAGCCAAGAGTGGGACTCTACCTACGAGCAGTACTTC.

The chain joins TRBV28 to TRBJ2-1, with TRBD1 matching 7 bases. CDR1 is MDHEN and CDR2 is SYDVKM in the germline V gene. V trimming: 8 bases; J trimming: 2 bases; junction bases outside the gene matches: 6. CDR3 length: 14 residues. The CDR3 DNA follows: TGTGCCAGCGGTGACAGGGCGGCCTACAATGAGCAGTTCTTC. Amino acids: CASGDRAAYNEQFF.

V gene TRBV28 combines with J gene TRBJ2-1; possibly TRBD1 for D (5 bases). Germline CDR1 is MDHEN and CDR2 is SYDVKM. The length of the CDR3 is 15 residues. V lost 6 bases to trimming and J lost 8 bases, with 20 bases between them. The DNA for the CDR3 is TGTGCCAGCAGGGGGCTAGTAACGGGTCGTTATGAGCAGTTCTTC. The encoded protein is CASRGLVTGRYEQFF.

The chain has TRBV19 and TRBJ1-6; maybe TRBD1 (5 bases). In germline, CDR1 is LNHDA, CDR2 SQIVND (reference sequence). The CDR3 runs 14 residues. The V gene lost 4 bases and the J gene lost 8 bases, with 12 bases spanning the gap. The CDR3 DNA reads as TGTGCCAGTAGTAGGAAGGGGTGGGATTCACCCCTCCACTTT. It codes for CASSRKGWDSPLHF. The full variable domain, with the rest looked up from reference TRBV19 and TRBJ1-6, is DGGITQSPKYLFRKEGQNVTLSCEQNLNHDAMYWYRQDPGQGLRLIYYSQIVNDFQKGDIAEGYSVSREKKESFPLTVTSAQKNPTAFYLCASSRKGWDSPLHFGNGTRLTVT.

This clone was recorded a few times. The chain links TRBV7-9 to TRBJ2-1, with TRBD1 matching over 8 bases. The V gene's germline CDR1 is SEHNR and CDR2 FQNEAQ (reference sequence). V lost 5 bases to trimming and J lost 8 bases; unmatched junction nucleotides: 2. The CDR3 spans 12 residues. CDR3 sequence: CASSAGGDEQFF. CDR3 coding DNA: TGTGCCAGCAGCGCAGGGGGCGATGAGCAGTTCTTC.

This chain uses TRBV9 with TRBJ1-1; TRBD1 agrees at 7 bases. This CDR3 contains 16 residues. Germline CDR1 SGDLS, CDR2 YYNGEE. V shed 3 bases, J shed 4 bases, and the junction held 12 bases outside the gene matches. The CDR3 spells CASSAVLQGSGTEAFF. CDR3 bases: TGTGCCAGCAGCGCCGTACTACAGGGGTCGGGCACTGAAGCTTTCTTT.

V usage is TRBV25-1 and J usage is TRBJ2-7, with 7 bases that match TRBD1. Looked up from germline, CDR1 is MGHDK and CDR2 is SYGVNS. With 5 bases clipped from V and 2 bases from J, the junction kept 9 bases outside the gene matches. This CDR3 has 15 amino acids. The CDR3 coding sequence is TGTGCCAGCAGTTCCCGGACAGGCTTACCCTACGAGCAGTACTTC. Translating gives CASSSRTGLPYEQYF.